Ten or more counts support the clone carrying this TCR beta chain. Its antigen is unidentified. These data belong to a study of T cells in Graves' hyperthyroidism and ophthalmopathy. Overall study results and limits: Most thyroid clonotypes expanded above 0.001 appeared in blood too.

Patients aged 18 to 65 had newly diagnosed hyperthyroidism of under 2 months' duration. V lost 0 bases to trimming and J lost 8 bases, with 8 bases between them. The CDR3 covers 12 residues. CDR1 is DFQATT and CDR2 is SNEGSKA in the germline V gene (reference sequence). Using RNA transcripts as the source, TCR beta CDR3 regions were amplified. Using the HTBI primer set, a first-round RT-PCR was run on the TCR CDR3. TCRdb re-analysed the multiplex PCR reads in MiXCR, keeping a single row per CDR3 protein. The table has approximately 420,000 distinct CDR3 sequences, roughly 15% seen once. Sequencing was performed on blood. This receptor was identified in a woman aged 18-29 years with Graves' hyperthyroidism. The rearrangement links TRBV20-1 to TRBJ2-1; no clear D. This chain's CDR3 is CSAREGRDEQFF. CDR3 nucleotide sequence: TGCAGTGCTAGAGAGGGTAGAGATGAGCAGTTCTTC.